This entry features one TCR beta chain sequence. The antigen is unknown. With 60 Vbeta and 13 Jbeta primers, the PCR was carried out. Some clones are missing from TCRdb's copy, which holds only in-frame ones; the method was immunoSEQ multiplex PCR. The profile shows about 90,000 clones, about two thirds of them singletons. This CDR3 comprises 14 residues. The ends lost 5 bases at V and 7 bases at J; junction bases unmatched: 9. Germline lookup yields CDR1 SEHNR and CDR2 FQNEAQ (reference sequence). The data stem from a study of cytomegalovirus exposure and HLA in healthy donors. Findings and limits, study-wide: It was in a later analysis that TCR association rates were seen to vary by HLA locus, highest for DRB1 and lowest for HLA-C. Reportedly, diagnosis of cytomegalovirus status by the classifier showed high specificity and sensitivity. Donors belonging to an Asian-associated ancestry cluster reportedly showed fewer N-insertions in productive TCRs than the approximately 670-donor mean, according to what a later analysis found.

The sequenced material came from PBMCs. This sequence was found in a woman in her forties or fifties in good health and CMV-seropositive. The gene calls are TRBV7-9 and TRBJ2-7; 9 bases match TRBD1. This CDR3 reads CASSPRDRVGEQYF. CDR3 bases: TGTGCCAGCAGCCCCCGGGACAGGGTCGGTGAGCAGTACTTC. Together with reference TRBV7-9 and TRBJ2-7, the CDR3 gives the full variable domain: DTGVSQNPRHKITKRGQNVTFRCDPISEHNRLYWYRQTLGQGPEFLTYFQNEAQLEKSRLLSDRFSAERPKGSFSTLEIQRTEQGDSAMYLCASSPRDRVGEQYFGPGTRLTVT.